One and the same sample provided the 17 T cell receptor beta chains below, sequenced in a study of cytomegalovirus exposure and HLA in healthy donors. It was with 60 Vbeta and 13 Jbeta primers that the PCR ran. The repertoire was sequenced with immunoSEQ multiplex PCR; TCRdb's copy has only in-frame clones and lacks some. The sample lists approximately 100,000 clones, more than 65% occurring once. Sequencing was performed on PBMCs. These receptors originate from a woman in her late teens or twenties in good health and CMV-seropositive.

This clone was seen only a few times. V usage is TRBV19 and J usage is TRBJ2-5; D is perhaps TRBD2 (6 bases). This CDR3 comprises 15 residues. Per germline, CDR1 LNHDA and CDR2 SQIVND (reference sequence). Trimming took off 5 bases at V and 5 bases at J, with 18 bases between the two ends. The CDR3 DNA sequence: TGTGCCAGTAGTTTCCTCCGGGAGCCAGGGGAGACCCAGTACTTC. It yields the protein CASSFLREPGETQYF.

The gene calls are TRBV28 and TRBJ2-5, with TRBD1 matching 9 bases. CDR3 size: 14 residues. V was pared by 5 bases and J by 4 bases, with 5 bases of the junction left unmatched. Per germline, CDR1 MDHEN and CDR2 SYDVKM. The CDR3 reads CASSTGQGIETQYF. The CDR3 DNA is TGTGCCAGCAGTACGGGACAGGGTATAGAGACCCAGTACTTC.

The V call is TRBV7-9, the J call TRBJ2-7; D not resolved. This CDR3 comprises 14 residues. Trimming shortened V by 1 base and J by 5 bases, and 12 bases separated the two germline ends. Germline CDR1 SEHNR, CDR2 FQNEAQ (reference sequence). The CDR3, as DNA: TGTGCCAGCAGCTTAGGGGCAGGCAGCCACGAGCAGTACTTC. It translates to CASSLGAGSHEQYF.

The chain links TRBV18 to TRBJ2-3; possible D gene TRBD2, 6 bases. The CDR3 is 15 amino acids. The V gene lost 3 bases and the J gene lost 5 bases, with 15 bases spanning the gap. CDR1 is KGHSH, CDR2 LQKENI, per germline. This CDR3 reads CASSPSGLQLDTQYF. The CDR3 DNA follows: TGTGCCAGCTCACCTTCAGGACTACAACTAGATACGCAGTATTTT.

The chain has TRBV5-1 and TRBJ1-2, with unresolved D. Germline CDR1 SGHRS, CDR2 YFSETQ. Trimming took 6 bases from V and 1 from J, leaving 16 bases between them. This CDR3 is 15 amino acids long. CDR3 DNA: TGCGCCAGCACAGTGAGTCCCGGGTATAACTATGGCTACACCTTC. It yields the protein CASTVSPGYNYGYTF.

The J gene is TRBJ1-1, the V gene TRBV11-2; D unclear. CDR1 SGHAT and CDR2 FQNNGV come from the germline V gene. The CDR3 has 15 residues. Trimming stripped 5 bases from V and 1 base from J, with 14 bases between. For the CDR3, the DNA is TGTGCCAGCAGCCCCCGTCTCCAGGAGAACACTGAAGCTTTCTTT. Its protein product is CASSPRLQENTEAFF.

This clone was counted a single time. CDR3 residues: CASSQGATGGGKNIQYF. CDR3 sequence (DNA): TGCGCCAGCAGCCAAGGGGCGACAGGGGGCGGAAAAAACATTCAGTACTTC. The chain is built from TRBV4-1 and TRBJ2-4; 10 nucleotides align to TRBD1. The CDR3 runs 17 residues. Germline V gene data show CDR1 as MGHRA and CDR2 as YSYEKL. Trimming cost V 1 base and J 4 bases; bases outside gene matches: 7.

CDR3 DNA: TGTGCCAGCAGCTTGCTTCAACAGGTTACCGGGGAGCTGTTTTTT. It yields the protein CASSLLQQVTGELFF. The chain combines TRBV5-6 with TRBJ2-2, with D possibly being TRBD1 (5 bases). V dropped 1 base and J dropped 5 bases, with 12 bases sitting between them. CDR3 length equals 15 residues. Germline CDR1 reads SGHDT; CDR2 reads YYEEEE.

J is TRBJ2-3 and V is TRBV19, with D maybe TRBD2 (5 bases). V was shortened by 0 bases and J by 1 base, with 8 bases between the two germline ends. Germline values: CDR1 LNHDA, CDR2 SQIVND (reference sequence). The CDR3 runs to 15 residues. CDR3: CASSIDGIGTDTQYF. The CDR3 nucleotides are TGTGCCAGTAGTATAGACGGGATCGGCACAGATACGCAGTATTTT.

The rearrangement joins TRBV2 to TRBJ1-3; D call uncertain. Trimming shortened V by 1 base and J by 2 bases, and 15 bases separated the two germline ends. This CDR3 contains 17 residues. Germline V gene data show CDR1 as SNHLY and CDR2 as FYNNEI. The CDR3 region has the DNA TGTGCCAGCAGTGAAGGTACGCTGGTCAGGCCTGGAAACACCATATATTTT. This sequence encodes CASSEGTLVRPGNTIYF.

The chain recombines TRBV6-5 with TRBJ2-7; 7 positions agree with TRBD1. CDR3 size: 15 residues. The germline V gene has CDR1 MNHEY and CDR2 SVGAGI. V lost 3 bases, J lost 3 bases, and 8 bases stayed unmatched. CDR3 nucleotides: TGTGCCAGCAGTTATCCTCAGGGGGATTTCTACGAGCAGTACTTC. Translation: CASSYPQGDFYEQYF.

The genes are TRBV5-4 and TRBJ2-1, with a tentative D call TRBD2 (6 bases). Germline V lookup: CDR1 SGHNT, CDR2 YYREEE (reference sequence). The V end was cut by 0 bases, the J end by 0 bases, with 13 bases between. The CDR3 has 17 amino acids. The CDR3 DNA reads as TGTGCCAGCAGCTTGGGAAGCGGGCCTAGCTCCTACAATGAGCAGTTCTTC. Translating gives CASSLGSGPSSYNEQFF.

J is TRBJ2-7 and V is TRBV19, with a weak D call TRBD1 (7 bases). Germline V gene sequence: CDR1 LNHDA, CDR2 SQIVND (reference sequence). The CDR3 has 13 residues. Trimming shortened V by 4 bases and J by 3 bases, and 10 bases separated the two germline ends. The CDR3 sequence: CASSTRDSYEQYF. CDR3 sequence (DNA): TGTGCCAGTAGTACGCGGGACAGCTACGAGCAGTACTTC.

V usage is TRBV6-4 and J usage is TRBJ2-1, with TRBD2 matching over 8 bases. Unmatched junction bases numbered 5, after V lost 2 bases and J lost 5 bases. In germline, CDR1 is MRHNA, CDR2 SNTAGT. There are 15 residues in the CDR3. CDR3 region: CASSDGLAGNNEQFF. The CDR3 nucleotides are TGTGCCAGCAGTGACGGGCTAGCGGGCAACAATGAGCAGTTCTTC.

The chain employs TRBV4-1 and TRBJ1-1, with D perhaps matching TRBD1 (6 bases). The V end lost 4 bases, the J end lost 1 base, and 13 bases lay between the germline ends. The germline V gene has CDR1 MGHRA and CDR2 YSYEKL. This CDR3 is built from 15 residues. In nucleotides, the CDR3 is TGCGCCAGCAGCCTCAGAGACAGGACGAACACTGAAGCTTTCTTT. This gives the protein CASSLRDRTNTEAFF.

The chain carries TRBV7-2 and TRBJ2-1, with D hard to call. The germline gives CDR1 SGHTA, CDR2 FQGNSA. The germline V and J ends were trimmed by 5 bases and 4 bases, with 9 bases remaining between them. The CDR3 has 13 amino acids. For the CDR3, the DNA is TGTGCCAGCAGCCTCTATGAGTACAATGAGCAGTTCTTC. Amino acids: CASSLYEYNEQFF.

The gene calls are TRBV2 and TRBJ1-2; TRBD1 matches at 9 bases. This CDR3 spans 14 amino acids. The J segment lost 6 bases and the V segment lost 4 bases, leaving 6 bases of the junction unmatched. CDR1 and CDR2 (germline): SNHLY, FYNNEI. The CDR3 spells CASSGGQGNHGYTF. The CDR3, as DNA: TGTGCCAGCAGTGGAGGACAGGGGAATCATGGCTACACCTTC.